Sequencing of this T cell receptor (beta chain) was carried out in a study of CD8 T cells in Susac syndrome. About 0.45 to 1 ug RNA was reverse transcribed with random hexamers. TCRdb passed the immunoSEQ multiplex PCR reads through MiXCR, listing each CDR3 protein once. In the table there are over 300,000 distinct CDR3 sequences, roughly nine tenths of which are singletons. This CDR3 has 12 residues. Germline assignment: CDR1 SNHLY and CDR2 FYNNEI. V was pared by 4 bases and J by 4 bases, with 2 bases between. The sequenced sample consisted of CD4+ T cells from PBMCs. V gene TRBV2 combines with J gene TRBJ2-6; D unresolved. The clonotype originates from a human donor with multiple sclerosis. The CDR3 region has the DNA TGTGCCAGCAGTGCAGGGGCCAACGTCCTGACTTTC. Translated: CASSAGANVLTF. The whole variable domain, filled in from reference TRBV2 and TRBJ2-6, reads EPEVTQTPSHQVTQMGQEVILRCVPISNHLYFYWYRQILGQKVEFLVSFYNNEISEKSEIFDDQFSVERPDGSNFTLKIRSTKLEDSAMYFCASSAGANVLTFGAGSRLTVL.